This entry describes one T cell receptor beta chain. The same CDR3 is also encoded by other DNA sequences in this sample. This sample stems from a study of shared clonotypes between healthy human individuals. It was CD45RO-negative cells, positively selected for CCR7, that made up naive CD8 cells, with terminally differentiated effector memory CD45RA+ cells excluded. Donors comprised healthy HIV-negative adults lacking recent acute infections or vaccinations. Study processing details: Owing to the provision of junction-only sequences devoid of quality scores by immunoSEQ, filtering differed. TCRdb keeps only in-frame clones here, not all; method: immunoSEQ multiplex PCR. V and J calls and clone size are those listed in that table; D and trimming were worked out from the DNA. The repertoire includes roughly 590,000 clones, over 95% of them detected once, and 0.1% to 0.11% sits in the top ten. Trimming took 0 bases from V and 7 from J, leaving 5 bases between them. Germline-derived CDR1 and CDR2 are SGHTS and YDEGEE. CDR3 length: 12 amino acids.

The TCR originated in a woman in her 30s in good health. The sequencing input was naive CD8+ T cells sorted from blood. This chain uses TRBV5-8 with TRBJ2-1; D may be TRBD2 (5 bases). CDR3 sequence reads: CASSLGGNEQFF. The CDR3 nucleotides are TGTGCCAGCAGCTTGGGAGGGAATGAGCAGTTCTTC. The whole variable domain, remainder taken from reference TRBV5-8 and TRBJ2-1, is EAGVTQSPTHLIKTRGQQATLRCSPISGHTSVYWYQQALGLGLQFLLWYDEGEERNRGNFPPRFSGRQFPNYSSELNVNALELEDSALYLCASSLGGNEQFFGPGTRLTVL.